The 23 T cell receptor beta chains presented below share a single source sample, sequenced in a study of T cells in Graves' hyperthyroidism and ophthalmopathy (dated by TCRdb to the late 2010s). Libraries were constructed by multiplex PCR. The instrument given in TCRdb is Illumina HiSeq 2000. The TCR beta CDR3 regions were amplified from RNA transcripts. For the first round of RT-PCR on the TCR CDR3, the HTBI primer set was used together with the Qiagen OneStep RT-PCR kit. TCRdb's own reprocessing of the public reads used fastp at Q25 and MiXCR and kept productive beta chains. Identical CDR3 protein sequences are pooled into one entry, listed with their most common genes and DNA. The sample has about 350,000 distinct CDR3 sequences on record, 19% of them singletons. Clones ranked in the top ten supply around 3.4% of the sample. Sequences were obtained from blood. The receptors derive from a woman aged 18-29 years with Graves' hyperthyroidism.

This clonotype was observed a handful of times. A clone one base away is much larger, so this may be a read error. CDR3 residues: CAPGAAFYQETKYF. The CDR3 DNA follows: TGTGCCCCCGGGGCAGCATTCTACCAAGAGACCAAGTACTTC. The gene calls are TRBV10-3 and TRBJ2-5, with D perhaps matching TRBD1 or TRBD2 (5 bases each). The CDR3 is 14 residues long. The germline V gene has CDR1 ENHRY and CDR2 SYGVKD.

This clonotype came up a few times. V is TRBV7-9 and J is TRBJ2-7, with D possibly TRBD2 on 5 matching bases. Trimming shortened V by 10 bases and J by 5 bases, and 21 bases separated the two germline ends. The CDR3 covers 14 residues. In germline, CDR1 is SEHNR, CDR2 FQNEAQ (reference sequence). Written as DNA, the CDR3 is TGTGCCACCTCCCCCCTGGGAGCTCTGGACGAGCAGTACTTC. Encoded protein: CATSPLGALDEQYF.

This clonotype has ten or more counts. At one end the junction does not follow the germline gene, possibly because of a read error. The gene calls are TRBV6-2 or TRBV6-3 and TRBJ1-2; 7 bases match TRBD1. The CDR3 length is 13 residues. Germline V gene data show CDR1 as MNHEY and CDR2 as SVGEGT. The CDR3 nucleotides read TGTGCCAGCAGTTTGCCAATGCACAGGGGTATAATCTTC. Protein sequence: CASSLPMHRGIIF.

The chain combines TRBV5-1 with TRBJ2-6, with D perhaps matching TRBD2 (5 bases). The CDR3 has 17 amino acids. Trimming pared 8 bases from V and 4 bases from J, leaving 22 bases between. Per germline, CDR1 SGHRS and CDR2 YFSETQ. Here the CDR3 reads CASSTRGRFSGANVLTF. CDR3 nucleotide sequence: TGCGCCAGTTCTACCCGGGGTAGGTTCTCGGGGGCCAACGTCCTGACTTTC.

Many counts were recorded for this clonotype. The J gene is TRBJ2-5, the V gene TRBV29-1; D not resolved. V was pared by 5 bases and J by 0 bases, with 10 bases between. The CDR3 contains 13 residues. Per germline, CDR1 SQVTM and CDR2 ANQGSEA. The CDR3 here is CSVLGPYQETQYF. CDR3 bases: TGCAGCGTTCTCGGACCGTACCAAGAGACCCAGTACTTC.

The genes are TRBV28 and TRBJ2-7, with TRBD2 matching 9 bases. This CDR3 region has 13 residues. Per germline, CDR1 MDHEN and CDR2 SYDVKM. Unmatched junction bases numbered 2, after V lost 6 bases and J lost 2 bases. The CDR3 sequence is CASRAGGPYEQYF. The CDR3 region has the DNA TGTGCCAGCAGAGCGGGGGGTCCCTACGAGCAGTACTTC.

In this sample, this clonotype turned up many times. The chain uses TRBV24-1 and TRBJ1-2, with 9 bases lining up with TRBD1. The CDR3 totals 14 residues. Germline CDR1 and CDR2: KGHDR and SFDVKD. With 4 bases clipped from V and 8 bases from J, the junction kept 7 bases outside the gene matches. CDR3 sequence: CATSDPRDREGYTF. In DNA form, the CDR3 reads TGTGCCACCAGTGACCCCCGGGACAGGGAAGGCTACACCTTC.

V gene TRBV25-1 combines with J gene TRBJ2-7, with unresolved D. Trimming shortened V by 7 bases and J by 0 bases, and 10 bases separated the two germline ends. CDR1 is MGHDK and CDR2 is SYGVNS in the germline V gene. CDR3 length equals 13 residues. The CDR3 nucleotides are TGTGCCAGCAAGGACCCTAGCTCCTACGAGCAGTACTTC. Translation gives CASKDPSSYEQYF.

At least ten counts were recorded for this clonotype. This chain joins TRBV2 and TRBJ1-5; tentative D call: TRBD1 (5 bases). Trimming took 10 bases from V and 2 from J, leaving 12 bases between them. The CDR3 length is 13 residues. The germline CDR1 and CDR2 sequences are SNHLY and FYNNEI. This CDR3 reads CATCRVRNQPQHF. CDR3 sequence (DNA): TGTGCCACATGCAGGGTCCGCAATCAGCCCCAGCATTTT.

Here the CDR3 DNA reads TGCGCCAGCATCTCGACCTCCGGGGAGCTGTTTTTT. It encodes CASISTSGELFF. The rearrangement links TRBV5-1 to TRBJ2-2; D unresolved. Trimming took off 6 bases at V and 6 bases at J, with 9 bases between the two ends. This CDR3 region has 12 residues. Germline values: CDR1 SGHRS, CDR2 YFSETQ.

In this sample, this clonotype turned up many times. This rearrangement joins TRBV7-3 to TRBJ2-2; D is perhaps TRBD2 (5 bases). The CDR3 is 16 amino acids. The germline V gene has CDR1 SGHTA and CDR2 FQGTGA. Deletions cut 5 bases from V and 4 bases from J, with 17 bases between. The CDR3 reads CASSLMAGRGTGELFF. The CDR3, as DNA: TGTGCCAGCAGCCTCATGGCGGGCAGAGGCACCGGGGAGCTGTTTTTT.

This clonotype appeared a few times. The CDR3 sequence: CASRINRARYEQYF. The CDR3 DNA follows: TGTGCCAGCAGAATTAACAGGGCCCGCTACGAGCAGTACTTC. The chain has TRBV27 and TRBJ2-7, with a tentative D call TRBD1 (6 bases). CDR1 is MNHEY and CDR2 is SMNVEV in the germline V gene (reference sequence). The CDR3 covers 14 residues. V shed 6 bases and J shed 3 bases, with 15 bases lying between them.

The chain links TRBV4-2 to TRBJ1-2; D may be TRBD1 (5 bases). V was shortened by 3 bases and J by 2 bases, with 22 bases between the two germline ends. The germline gives CDR1 LGHNA, CDR2 YNFKEQ. The CDR3 contains 18 residues. CDR3 DNA: TGTGCCAGCAGCCATCCTCCCGGCGCAGGGAGGGCCAACTATGGCTACACCTTC. This translates into CASSHPPGAGRANYGYTF.

In this sample, this clonotype turned up many times. J is TRBJ2-2 and V is TRBV30; 11 bases map to TRBD2. The CDR3 is 17 residues long. CDR1 and CDR2 from the germline V gene are GTSNPN and SVGIG (reference sequence). Trimming at V came to 0 bases and at J to 6 bases, leaving 9 bases not matched to a gene. CDR3 bases: TGTGCCTGGAGTGTAAAGTTACTAGCGGGGGTTGCCGGGGAGCTGTTTTTT. It encodes CAWSVKLLAGVAGELFF. Together with reference TRBV30 and TRBJ2-2, the CDR3 gives the full variable domain: SQTIHQWPATLVQPVGSPLSLECTVEGTSNPNLYWYRQAAGRGLQLLFYSVGIGQISSEVPQNLSASRPQDRQFILSSKKLLLSDSGFYLCAWSVKLLAGVAGELFFGEGSRLTVL.

Ten or more counts support this clonotype. The chain uses TRBV20-1 and TRBJ2-5; 10 positions agree with TRBD2. Trimming took 0 bases from V and 5 from J; bases not matched to a gene: 3. This CDR3 contains 14 residues. Germline-derived CDR1 and CDR2 are DFQATT and SNEGSKA (reference sequence). DNA for the CDR3: TGCAGTGCTAGAGATCCGGGACTAGCGGAGACCCAGTACTTC. It encodes CSARDPGLAETQYF.

This clonotype was recorded many times. The CDR3, as DNA: TGTGCCAGCAGTTACTCGAACCAGGGGGACGAGCAGTACTTC. Translated: CASSYSNQGDEQYF. The rearrangement joins TRBV6-5 to TRBJ2-7; 7 nucleotides agree with TRBD1. J gave up 5 bases and V 0 bases, and 4 bases lay outside the gene matches. CDR1 MNHEY and CDR2 SVGAGI come from the germline V gene. CDR3 length: 14 amino acids.

This clonotype came up many times. The chain couples TRBV12-3 or TRBV12-4 to TRBJ2-5; D perhaps matches TRBD2 (6 bases). The CDR3 is made up of 13 amino acids. With 7 bases removed from V and 6 bases from J, the gap between germline ends came to 15 bases. The CDR3 DNA follows: TGTGCCAGCATTTCGGGGACTGACCAGACCCAGTACTTC. The encoded protein is CASISGTDQTQYF.

This clonotype was observed many times. This chain uses TRBV20-1 with TRBJ1-1; no firm D call. This CDR3 has 13 residues. The germline V gene has CDR1 DFQATT and CDR2 SNEGSKA (reference sequence). The V and J ends lost 2 bases and 5 bases respectively, with 12 bases between them. The CDR3 DNA reads TGCAGTGCTAGAAGTGCCCTGAGGACTGAAGCTTTCTTT. Amino acids: CSARSALRTEAFF.

This clonotype was observed a few times. The V call is TRBV3-1, the J call TRBJ2-2, with TRBD1 as a possible D gene (6 bases). Germline V gives CDR1 LGHDT, CDR2 YNNKEL (reference sequence). The CDR3 spans 16 residues. V lost 0 bases to trimming and J lost 5 bases, with 13 bases between them. The CDR3 DNA sequence: TGTGCCAGCAGCCAAGAGGTGGCCAGGGGAACCGGGGAGCTGTTTTTT. Translation gives CASSQEVARGTGELFF.

The sample holds many counts of this clonotype. The chain is built from TRBV15 and TRBJ2-2; D perhaps matches TRBD2 (6 bases). There are 17 residues in the CDR3. V was pared by 1 base and J by 2 bases, with 14 bases between. In germline, CDR1 is LNHNV, CDR2 YYDKDF (reference sequence). In DNA form, the CDR3 reads TGTGCCACCAGCAGAGGGTGGCGGGGACCCAACACCGGGGAGCTGTTTTTT. As protein: CATSRGWRGPNTGELFF. Drawing the rest from reference TRBV15 and TRBJ2-2, the complete variable domain is DAMVIQNPRYQVTQFGKPVTLSCSQTLNHNVMYWYQQKSSQAPKLLFHYYDKDFNNEADTPDNFQSRRPNTSFCFLDIRSPGLGDTAMYLCATSRGWRGPNTGELFFGEGSRLTVL.

This clonotype was recorded many times. The J gene is TRBJ1-2, the V gene TRBV19; possibly TRBD1 for D (5 bases). The CDR3 is 16 residues long. Deletions cut 4 bases from V and 3 bases from J, with 18 bases between. Germline V gene lookup returns CDR1 LNHDA and CDR2 SQIVND (reference sequence). CDR3 amino acids: CASSRPGLFEDYGYTF. The CDR3 DNA is TGTGCCAGTAGTAGGCCGGGACTTTTTGAAGACTATGGCTACACCTTC.

In this sample, this clonotype turned up many times. The chain is built from TRBV20-1 and TRBJ1-1; D not certain. Trimming pared 3 bases from V and 3 bases from J, leaving 17 bases between. The CDR3 runs 15 residues. The germline CDR1 and CDR2 sequences are DFQATT and SNEGSKA (reference sequence). This CDR3 reads CSARNLDGPHTEAFF. The CDR3 nucleotides read TGCAGTGCTAGGAACCTGGACGGACCGCACACTGAAGCTTTCTTT.

The chain joins TRBV12-3 or TRBV12-4 to TRBJ1-1, with D perhaps TRBD1 (5 bases). V gave up 5 bases and J gave up 4 bases, with 14 bases separating them. This CDR3 comprises 14 residues. CDR3 DNA sequence: TGTGCCAGCAGTCCTCAAGGGGCCAGCACTGAAGCTTTCTTT. Its translation: CASSPQGASTEAFF.